Following are 27 T cell receptor beta chains from one sample sequenced in a study of shared clonotypes between healthy human individuals. The method was immunoSEQ multiplex PCR; TCRdb's version includes in-frame clones alone and lacks a portion of them. The table has 2 million to 2.5 million clones, just over 90% seen once. The sample taken for sequencing was naive CD4+ T cells from PBMCs. The subset denotes: CD45RA+ positively selected. Receptors originate from a young man in good health. Some clones in this sample may be carry-over from other donors' samples.

V gene TRBV28 combines with J gene TRBJ1-4; D is unclear. Trimming cost V 3 bases and J 8 bases, with 13 bases left between them. The CDR3 is 14 amino acids. The V gene's germline CDR1 is MDHEN and CDR2 SYDVKM. The CDR3 loop reads CASSFPNGVEKLFF. The CDR3 region has the DNA TGTGCCAGCAGTTTTCCCAATGGGGTCGAAAAACTGTTTTTT. The variable domain in full, with the rest retrieved from reference TRBV28 and TRBJ1-4, is DVKVTQSSRYLVKRTGEKVFLECVQDMDHENMFWYRQDPGLGLRLIYFSYDVKMKEKGDIPEGYSVSREKKERFSLILESASTNQTSMYLCASSFPNGVEKLFFGSGTQLSVL.

This clone was recorded once. The DNA of the CDR3 is TGTGCCAGCAGCCTTCGACTAGCGGGAGGTTACGAGCAGTACTTC. It encodes CASSLRLAGGYEQYF. V usage is TRBV6-1 and J usage is TRBJ2-7, with 13 positions matching TRBD2. This CDR3 spans 15 amino acids. The germline V gene encodes CDR1 MNHNS and CDR2 SASEGT. The ends lost 6 bases at V and 4 bases at J; junction bases unmatched: 6.

This rearrangement joins TRBV6-5 to TRBJ1-1; TRBD1 agrees at 9 bases. The CDR3 covers 14 residues. V shed 6 bases and J 4 bases; nucleotides not matched to a gene: 6. Germline V CDR1 and CDR2: MNHEY, SVGAGI. The DNA for the CDR3 is TGTGCCAGCAGCCGCCGACAGGGGGGCACTGAAGCTTTCTTT. Its translation: CASSRRQGGTEAFF.

This chain links TRBV18 with TRBJ1-1; 9 positions agree with TRBD1. V lost 2 bases and J lost 5; bases outside the gene matches: 12. Looked up from germline, CDR1 is KGHSH and CDR2 is LQKENI. This CDR3 spans 17 amino acids. The CDR3 sequence is CASSPTILGTGMTEAFF. CDR3 bases: TGTGCCAGCTCACCAACCATTCTAGGGACAGGGATGACTGAAGCTTTCTTT.

V and J are TRBV28 and TRBJ1-2; D is possibly TRBD1 (5 bases). The CDR3 has 13 residues. Trimming took 1 base from V and 7 from J, leaving 10 bases between them. CDR1 and CDR2 (germline): MDHEN, SYDVKM. The CDR3 DNA reads as TGTGCCAGCAGTTTATTCCAGGGTCCTGGCTACACCTTC. It translates to CASSLFQGPGYTF.

The genes are TRBV7-7 and TRBJ2-3; 9 bases fit TRBD2. CDR1 and CDR2 from the germline V gene are SSHAT and FNYEAQ (reference sequence). CDR3 size: 18 residues. J gave up 3 bases and V 0 bases, and 10 bases lay outside the gene matches. The CDR3 protein is CASSLARRASGTTDTQYF. The CDR3 nucleotides read TGTGCCAGCAGCTTAGCAAGACGGGCTAGCGGGACTACAGATACGCAGTATTTT.

The rearrangement links TRBV10-3 to TRBJ2-1, with D possibly TRBD2 on 6 matching bases. CDR3 length: 15 residues. CDR1 and CDR2 from the germline V gene are ENHRY and SYGVKD. Trimming pared 4 bases from V and 4 bases from J, leaving 14 bases between. CDR3 DNA: TGTGCCATCAGTGGTGCTAGCGCAGAGTACAATGAGCAGTTCTTC. Its protein product is CAISGASAEYNEQFF.

The chain couples TRBV4-1 to TRBJ2-2, with 10 nucleotides matching TRBD1. Germline V gives CDR1 MGHRA, CDR2 YSYEKL. Trimming cost V 0 bases and J 5 bases; bases outside gene matches: 6. CDR3 size: 17 residues. CDR3 coding DNA: TGCGCCAGCAGCCAAGAATGGGACAGGGGAGCAACCGGGGAGCTGTTTTTT. It yields the protein CASSQEWDRGATGELFF.

The chain carries TRBV5-5 and TRBJ1-2; a possible D gene is TRBD1 (6 bases). The CDR3 has 14 residues. Germline V gene lookup returns CDR1 SGHKS and CDR2 YYEKEE (reference sequence). The ends were cut back, 0 bases at V and 4 bases at J, with 10 bases in the middle. This chain's CDR3 is CASSLVGGPYGYTF. The CDR3 nucleotides read TGTGCCAGCAGCTTGGTTGGGGGCCCCTATGGCTACACCTTC.

CDR3 residues: CASGHSWQPQHF. In DNA form, the CDR3 reads TGTGCCAGCGGACATTCCTGGCAGCCCCAGCATTTT. The J gene is TRBJ1-5, the V gene TRBV19, with D possibly matching TRBD1 (5 bases). Germline values: CDR1 LNHDA, CDR2 SQIVND (reference sequence). The V end was cut by 9 bases, the J end by 7 bases, with 13 bases between. The length of the CDR3 is 12 residues.

The chain carries TRBV19 and TRBJ2-7; TRBD2 might be the D (6 bases). Germline CDR1 is LNHDA and CDR2 is SQIVND (reference sequence). This CDR3 region has 14 residues. V lost 3 bases to trimming and J lost 2 bases, with 11 bases between them. CDR3 nucleotide sequence: TGTGCCAGTAGTATTTCGGGACTGACCTACGAGCAGTACTTC. Translated: CASSISGLTYEQYF.

The genes are TRBV4-3 and TRBJ2-7, with unresolved D. Germline V gives CDR1 LGHNA, CDR2 YSLEER. The CDR3 runs to 14 residues. V dropped 0 bases and J dropped 3 bases, with 9 bases sitting between them. CDR3 sequence reads: CASSQEWQSYEQYF. The CDR3, as DNA: TGCGCCAGCAGCCAAGAGTGGCAGAGCTACGAGCAGTACTTC.

The rearrangement joins TRBV5-1 to TRBJ2-7; D is perhaps TRBD1 or TRBD2 (5 bases each). The V gene's germline CDR1 is SGHRS and CDR2 YFSETQ. With 0 bases removed from V and 4 bases from J, the gap between germline ends came to 14 bases. The CDR3 extends over 15 amino acids. CDR3 amino acids: CASSLEGRWGYEQYF. In nucleotides, the CDR3 is TGCGCCAGCAGCTTGGAAGGCAGGTGGGGGTACGAGCAGTACTTC.

This sequence joins TRBV10-2 and TRBJ1-3; D gene unclear. With 11 bases removed from V and 0 bases from J, the gap between germline ends came to 8 bases. Germline V CDR1 and CDR2: WSHSY, SAAADI. The CDR3 contains 12 residues. The CDR3 spells CAARVSGNTIYF. CDR3 bases: TGCGCCGCCCGGGTCTCTGGAAACACCATATATTTT.

This chain uses TRBV9 with TRBJ1-1; D is unclear. Trimming pared 0 bases from V and 1 base from J, leaving 13 bases between. The CDR3 extends over 16 amino acids. Germline-derived CDR1 and CDR2 are SGDLS and YYNGEE. This chain's CDR3 is CASSVAWVNPNTEAFF. CDR3 coding DNA: TGTGCCAGCAGCGTAGCTTGGGTGAACCCGAACACTGAAGCTTTCTTT.

The chain links TRBV19 to TRBJ1-5; weak D call: TRBD1 (6 bases). The CDR3 length is 16 residues. Germline V CDR1 and CDR2: LNHDA, SQIVND (reference sequence). The V gene lost 5 bases and the J gene lost 5 bases, with 19 bases spanning the gap. The CDR3 DNA reads as TGTGCCAGTAGTGCCCTCGCCAGGGGAATAGATCAGCCCCAGCATTTT. Translation gives CASSALARGIDQPQHF.

The chain carries TRBV19 and TRBJ1-2; D gene ambiguous. The V gene's germline CDR1 is LNHDA and CDR2 SQIVND (reference sequence). The CDR3 spans 14 residues. Trimming left V 3 bases short and J 4 bases short, with 12 bases between. The CDR3 spells CASSILGAGYGYTF. Written as DNA, the CDR3 is TGTGCCAGTAGTATCCTCGGAGCCGGCTATGGCTACACCTTC.

V usage is TRBV28 and J usage is TRBJ2-2, with D unclear. The CDR3 is made up of 15 amino acids. Looked up from germline, CDR1 is MDHEN and CDR2 is SYDVKM. Trimming pared 8 bases from V and 0 bases from J, leaving 13 bases between. The CDR3 coding sequence is TGTGCCAGCCGGCTTTGGGGAACGAACACCGGGGAGCTGTTTTTT. It encodes CASRLWGTNTGELFF.

V usage is TRBV30 and J usage is TRBJ2-7; weak D call: TRBD1 (6 bases). Germline lookup yields CDR1 GTSNPN and CDR2 SVGIG (reference sequence). V was shortened by 5 bases and J by 4 bases, with 12 bases between the two germline ends. This CDR3 is 12 amino acids long. The CDR3 bases are TGTGCCTGGGCGAAGGGGGAGTACGAGCAGTACTTC. It yields the protein CAWAKGEYEQYF. The full variable domain, with the rest looked up from reference TRBV30 and TRBJ2-7, is SQTIHQWPATLVQPVGSPLSLECTVEGTSNPNLYWYRQAAGRGLQLLFYSVGIGQISSEVPQNLSASRPQDRQFILSSKKLLLSDSGFYLCAWAKGEYEQYFGPGTRLTVT.

This clone was picked up one time. The CDR3 bases are TGTGCCAGCAGCGCCAGGGGTGTTGGCACAGATACGCAGTATTTT. Protein sequence: CASSARGVGTDTQYF. The V call is TRBV9, the J call TRBJ2-3; D perhaps matches TRBD1 (6 bases). V gave up 3 bases and J gave up 1 base, with 12 bases separating them. Germline CDR1 reads SGDLS; CDR2 reads YYNGEE. This CDR3 region has 15 residues.

Note on this clone: Other DNA sequences of this sample code for an identical CDR3. The chain is built from TRBV5-4 and TRBJ2-7; no clear D. In germline, CDR1 is SGHNT, CDR2 YYREEE (reference sequence). The V gene lost 0 bases and the J gene lost 4 bases, with 2 bases spanning the gap. The CDR3 has 11 residues. CDR3 sequence reads: CASSLDYEQYF. The DNA of the CDR3 is TGTGCCAGCAGCTTGGATTACGAGCAGTACTTC.

This clone was seen just once. This rearrangement joins TRBV27 to TRBJ1-3; TRBD1 is a possible D gene (6 bases). V was trimmed by 0 bases and J by 4 bases, leaving 10 bases between them. Germline CDR1 is MNHEY and CDR2 is SMNVEV (reference sequence). CDR3 size: 15 residues. CDR3 coding DNA: TGTGCCAGCAGTTTATCCGGGACACTCGGAAACACCATATATTTT. Translated, it gives CASSLSGTLGNTIYF.

The chain uses TRBV9 and TRBJ2-5; D perhaps matches TRBD1 (5 bases). The CDR3 is made up of 16 amino acids. The germline gives CDR1 SGDLS, CDR2 YYNGEE. Between the trimmed V and J ends, which lost 5 bases and 0 bases, there was a span of 17 bases. CDR3 protein: CASSAPPVGDQETQYF. The CDR3, as DNA: TGTGCCAGCAGTGCCCCCCCGGTAGGGGACCAAGAGACCCAGTACTTC.

The CDR3 DNA reads as TGTGCCAGCAGTTTAAGGCGGGCCCCTGAAGCTTTCTTT. Amino acid sequence: CASSLRRAPEAFF. The chain recombines TRBV27 with TRBJ1-1, with D unresolved. The germline V gene encodes CDR1 MNHEY and CDR2 SMNVEV (reference sequence). The CDR3 spans 13 residues. V was cut by 2 bases and J by 6 bases, with 10 bases left in between.

The V call is TRBV6-5, the J call TRBJ1-4; D is unclear. Germline V lookup: CDR1 MNHEY, CDR2 SVGAGI. Trimming shortened V by 4 bases and J by 5 bases, and 14 bases separated the two germline ends. The CDR3 sequence is 15 residues long. In DNA form, the CDR3 reads TGTGCCAGCAGTTTAGCACGGATGGGGAATGAAAAACTGTTTTTT. This sequence encodes CASSLARMGNEKLFF.

This sequence joins TRBV7-2 and TRBJ1-3; tentatively, D is TRBD1 (6 bases). The CDR3 contains 15 residues. Germline V CDR1 and CDR2: SGHTA, FQGNSA. V was shortened by 5 bases and J by 4 bases, with 15 bases between the two germline ends. The CDR3: CASSPWTARGNTIYF. The DNA for the CDR3 is TGTGCCAGCAGCCCTTGGACAGCCCGGGGAAACACCATATATTTT.

CDR3 protein: CASSLFVAGDVPFF. In DNA, the CDR3 is TGCGCCAGCAGCTTGTTCGTAGCGGGAGATGTTCCGTTCTTC. The chain recombines TRBV5-1 with TRBJ2-1, with 9 positions matching TRBD2. V gave up 1 base and J gave up 15 bases; unmatched junction bases: 11. This CDR3 contains 14 residues. Looked up from germline, CDR1 is SGHRS and CDR2 is YFSETQ.